The TCR beta chain described here comes from a study of patients and donors after allogeneic stem cell transplantation. V was pared by 4 bases and J by 4 bases, with 19 bases between. Germline V gene sequence: CDR1 SGHVS, CDR2 FQNEAQ. This CDR3 region has 16 residues. The sample holds many counts of this clonotype. TCRdb redid the calling of the RT-PCR reads with MiXCR, one entry per CDR3 protein. The table shows about a million distinct CDR3 sequences, with about a sixth occurring only once. J is TRBJ1-1 and V is TRBV7-8; D gene uncertain. This receptor was taken from a human donor who was either an allogeneic HSCT recipient or a stem cell or donor lymphocyte infusion donor (not recorded which). It is not recorded whose cells these are; they may come from a transplant donor. Material for sequencing was blood, either unsorted or a sorted T cell fraction (not recorded which). CDR3 sequence (DNA): TGTGCCAGCAGCTCCTTTTTGGGGAGGCTTATCACTGAAGCTTTCTTT. This translates into CASSSFLGRLITEAFF.